This passage covers 25 T cell receptor beta chains from one sample sequenced in a study of beta chain features in type 1 diabetes. What was sequenced were expressed TCRB transcripts, since all of the isolated RNA had been reverse transcribed. Clones were sequenced by immunoSEQ multiplex PCR, and TCRdb holds only the in-frame ones, with some missing. The sample comprises approximately 26,000 clones, roughly 61% of which are singletons, and around 2.5% rests with the top ten. Study results and limitations: Type 1 diabetes patients had moderately but significantly shorter TCRB CDR3s in all four CD4+ subsets.

Antigen specificity for these receptors is unknown. Source material: Tregs from blood. The receptors here all came from a woman in her 30s with type 1 diabetes.

The chain uses TRBV7-2 and TRBJ2-5, with 9 positions matching TRBD1. The junction had 6 bases not matched to a gene; V was cut back by 2 bases and J by 5 bases. CDR1 and CDR2 from the germline V gene are SGHTA and FQGNSA. The CDR3 sequence is 15 residues long. The CDR3 DNA reads TGTGCCAGCAGCTTACGTTCCGGGACAGGGGAGACCCAGTACTTC. Its translation is CASSLRSGTGETQYF.

The V gene is TRBV19, the J gene TRBJ1-1, with D tentatively TRBD1 (5 bases). CDR3 length: 16 residues. CDR1 and CDR2 from the germline V gene are LNHDA and SQIVND (reference sequence). Deletions cut 7 bases from V and 1 base from J, with 19 bases between. The chain's CDR3 is CASTIMGREWNTEAFF. The CDR3 DNA reads as TGTGCCAGTACCATCATGGGCAGGGAATGGAACACTGAAGCTTTCTTT. Full variable domain (outside the CDR3, taken from reference TRBV19 and TRBJ1-1): DGGITQSPKYLFRKEGQNVTLSCEQNLNHDAMYWYRQDPGQGLRLIYYSQIVNDFQKGDIAEGYSVSREKKESFPLTVTSAQKNPTAFYLCASTIMGREWNTEAFFGQGTRLTVV.

The rearrangement joins TRBV18 to TRBJ1-5, with 7 positions matching TRBD1. The CDR3 spans 14 residues. V shed 3 bases, J shed 3 bases, and the junction held 2 bases outside the gene matches. CDR1 and CDR2 (germline): KGHSH, LQKENI. The CDR3 here is CASSPTGDNQPQHF. In DNA, the CDR3 is TGTGCCAGCTCACCTACAGGGGACAATCAGCCCCAGCATTTT.

This clone was seen a single time. The rearrangement links TRBV9 to TRBJ1-6; D may be TRBD1 (5 bases). Trimming stripped 4 bases from V and 10 bases from J, with 15 bases between. CDR3 length: 14 amino acids. Germline loops: CDR1 SGDLS, CDR2 YYNGEE. CDR3 residues: CASSLSGLGSPLHF. The CDR3 DNA is TGTGCCAGCAGCTTGTCAGGGTTGGGCTCACCCCTCCACTTT. The whole variable domain, filled in from reference TRBV9 and TRBJ1-6, reads DSGVTQTPKHLITATGQRVTLRCSPRSGDLSVYWYQQSLDQGLQFLIQYYNGEERAKGNILERFSAQQFPDLHSELNLSSLELGDSALYFCASSLSGLGSPLHFGNGTRLTVT.

The chain combines TRBV7-2 with TRBJ1-6, with 10 bases identical to TRBD1. The CDR3 is 13 amino acids. J gave up 8 bases and V 6 bases, and 1 base lay outside the gene matches. The germline gives CDR1 SGHTA, CDR2 FQGNSA. This chain's CDR3 is CASRTGGDSPLHF. CDR3 sequence (DNA): TGTGCCAGCAGGACAGGGGGCGATTCACCCCTCCACTTT. Together with reference TRBV7-2 and TRBJ1-6, the CDR3 gives the full variable domain: GAGVSQSPSNKVTEKGKDVELRCDPISGHTALYWYRQSLGQGLEFLIYFQGNSAPDKSGLPSDRFSAERTGGSVSTLTIQRTQQEDSAVYLCASRTGGDSPLHFGNGTRLTVT.

The rearrangement joins TRBV7-2 to TRBJ2-5, with D possibly being TRBD2 (6 bases). V dropped 5 bases and J dropped 2 bases, with 18 bases sitting between them. Germline V gives CDR1 SGHTA, CDR2 FQGNSA. CDR3 length: 16 amino acids. CDR3 nucleotide sequence: TGTGCCAGCAGCCCCCGCCCCCAGCGGGTACAAGAGACCCAGTACTTC. Translation gives CASSPRPQRVQETQYF.

The rearrangement joins TRBV7-9 to TRBJ2-3; perhaps TRBD2 as D (6 bases). The V end lost 1 base, the J end lost 2 bases, and 13 bases lay between the germline ends. The germline V gene encodes CDR1 SEHNR and CDR2 FQNEAQ (reference sequence). The CDR3 sequence is 16 residues long. The CDR3 loop reads CASSLVAGLYTDTQYF. Here the CDR3 DNA reads TGTGCCAGCAGCTTAGTGGCAGGACTATACACAGATACGCAGTATTTT. The full variable domain, its missing parts supplied by reference TRBV7-9 and TRBJ2-3, is DTGVSQNPRHKITKRGQNVTFRCDPISEHNRLYWYRQTLGQGPEFLTYFQNEAQLEKSRLLSDRFSAERPKGSFSTLEIQRTEQGDSAMYLCASSLVAGLYTDTQYFGPGTRLTVL.

The chain has TRBV19 and TRBJ1-6; TRBD1 agrees at 7 bases. The trim removed 3 bases at V and 13 bases at J, leaving 3 bases unmatched. Germline V gene data show CDR1 as LNHDA and CDR2 as SQIVND (reference sequence). CDR3 length: 12 amino acids. The CDR3 sequence is CASSIGTAPLHF. In DNA form, the CDR3 reads TGTGCCAGTAGTATTGGGACAGCCCCCCTCCACTTT.

The V call is TRBV18, the J call TRBJ1-2, with unresolved D. The CDR3 sequence is 14 residues long. Germline CDR1 KGHSH, CDR2 LQKENI. The V and J ends lost 5 bases and 6 bases respectively, with 16 bases between them. The CDR3 protein is CASSSLAGLDGYTF. The CDR3, as DNA: TGTGCCAGCTCATCATTGGCAGGTTTAGATGGCTACACCTTC. The whole variable domain, remainder taken from reference TRBV18 and TRBJ1-2, is NAGVMQNPRHLVRRRGQEARLRCSPMKGHSHVYWYRQLPEEGLKFMVYLQKENIIDESGMPKERFSAEFPKEGPSILRIQQVVRGDSAAYFCASSSLAGLDGYTFGSGTRLTVV.

CDR3 sequence: CASSSGQGDGYTF. CDR3 nucleotide sequence: TGCGCCAGCAGCTCAGGACAGGGGGATGGCTACACCTTC. This chain uses TRBV5-1 with TRBJ1-2; 10 bases agree with TRBD1. Per the germline V gene, CDR1 is SGHRS and CDR2 is YFSETQ. V shed 3 bases, J shed 6 bases, and the junction held 2 bases outside the gene matches. This CDR3 spans 13 amino acids.

The chain recombines TRBV5-4 with TRBJ2-5, with 7 positions matching TRBD2. The J segment lost 1 base and the V segment lost 0 bases, leaving 0 bases of the junction unmatched. The CDR3 loop spans 14 amino acids. Looked up from germline, CDR1 is SGHNT and CDR2 is YYREEE (reference sequence). The CDR3 DNA follows: TGTGCCAGCAGCTTGGGACTAGCCCAAGAGACCCAGTACTTC. Translated: CASSLGLAQETQYF.

The V gene is TRBV5-1, the J gene TRBJ1-2; D ambiguous. Germline V CDR1 and CDR2: SGHRS, YFSETQ. Trimming shortened V by 7 bases and J by 3 bases, and 13 bases separated the two germline ends. This CDR3 region has 13 residues. This CDR3 is CASAIQPHYGYTF. CDR3 nucleotide sequence: TGCGCCAGCGCCATACAGCCACACTATGGCTACACCTTC.

V gene TRBV13 combines with J gene TRBJ1-4; tentative D call: TRBD1 (5 bases). V lost 4 bases and J lost 4, with 13 bases in between. This CDR3 comprises 15 residues. Germline V gene data show CDR1 as PRHDT and CDR2 as FYEKMQ (reference sequence). CDR3: CASSSQGSFNEKLFF. In DNA form, the CDR3 reads TGTGCCAGCAGCTCCCAGGGCTCGTTTAATGAAAAACTGTTTTTT. The complete variable domain, with remaining parts taken from reference TRBV13 and TRBJ1-4, reads AAGVIQSPRHLIKEKRETATLKCYPIPRHDTVYWYQQGPGQDPQFLISFYEKMQSDKGSIPDRFSAQQFSDYHSELNMSSLELGDSALYFCASSSQGSFNEKLFFGSGTQLSVL.

A few counts support this clone. The chain couples TRBV5-1 to TRBJ2-1; D ambiguous. Germline V gives CDR1 SGHRS, CDR2 YFSETQ. This CDR3 has 13 residues. V shed 7 bases and J shed 0 bases, with 8 bases lying between them. The CDR3 DNA follows: TGCGCCAGCGCATCTAGCTCCTACAATGAGCAGTTCTTC. Amino acids: CASASSSYNEQFF. Using reference TRBV5-1 and TRBJ2-1 for the parts outside the CDR3, the full variable domain is KAGVTQTPRYLIKTRGQQVTLSCSPISGHRSVSWYQQTPGQGLQFLFEYFSETQRNKGNFPGRFSGRQFSNSRSEMNVSTLELGDSALYLCASASSSYNEQFFGPGTRLTVL.

The rearrangement links TRBV28 to TRBJ2-3; no clear D. This CDR3 region has 13 residues. Germline V lookup: CDR1 MDHEN, CDR2 SYDVKM. V lost 6 bases, J lost 1 base, and 8 bases lay in between. The CDR3 DNA follows: TGTGCCAGCAGGGGTCAGGGCACAGATACGCAGTATTTT. Its protein is CASRGQGTDTQYF. The full variable domain, rest sourced from reference TRBV28 and TRBJ2-3, is DVKVTQSSRYLVKRTGEKVFLECVQDMDHENMFWYRQDPGLGLRLIYFSYDVKMKEKGDIPEGYSVSREKKERFSLILESASTNQTSMYLCASRGQGTDTQYFGPGTRLTVL.

The chain uses TRBV6-4 and TRBJ2-1, with 11 bases that match TRBD2. V lost 0 bases and J lost 7; bases outside the gene matches: 5. CDR3 length: 16 residues. CDR1 MRHNA and CDR2 SNTAGT come from the germline V gene. The CDR3 sequence is CASSDSSGRGWNEQFF. CDR3 in DNA: TGTGCCAGCAGTGACTCTAGCGGGAGGGGTTGGAATGAGCAGTTCTTC.

This clone was detected only a few times. The chain recombines TRBV29-1 with TRBJ2-1; tentative D call: TRBD1 (5 bases). Trimming cost V 4 bases and J 8 bases, with 15 bases left between them. The CDR3 totals 13 residues. Germline V CDR1 and CDR2: SQVTM, ANQGSEA. This chain's CDR3 is CSVGGRARDEQFF. The CDR3 DNA reads as TGCAGCGTTGGAGGCAGGGCTAGAGATGAGCAGTTCTTC.

This clone was recorded once. The V gene is TRBV5-1, the J gene TRBJ2-7, with TRBD2 matching over 14 bases. CDR1 is SGHRS and CDR2 is YFSETQ in the germline V gene. V trimming: 6 bases; J trimming: 2 bases; junction bases outside the gene matches: 7. This CDR3 contains 16 residues. The CDR3, as DNA: TGCGCCAGCACCGGGACTAGCGGGAGCTTAGCCTACGAGCAGTACTTC. Translation: CASTGTSGSLAYEQYF.

A few counts support this clone. The chain is built from TRBV6-1 and TRBJ2-3, with 10 bases identical to TRBD2. J gave up 2 bases and V 8 bases, and 7 bases lay outside the gene matches. The germline gives CDR1 MNHNS, CDR2 SASEGT. CDR3 size: 15 residues. The CDR3, as DNA: TGTGCCAGCGTGGCTAGCGGGAGCCCCACAGATACGCAGTATTTT. It is translated as CASVASGSPTDTQYF.

The V and J genes are TRBV5-1 and TRBJ2-1, with 7 bases lining up with TRBD1. Germline V gene lookup returns CDR1 SGHRS and CDR2 YFSETQ. The CDR3 runs 15 residues. The ends lost 4 bases at V and 1 base at J; junction bases unmatched: 5. CDR3 region: CASSETGSSYNEQFF. CDR3 coding DNA: TGCGCCAGCAGCGAGACAGGGAGTTCCTACAATGAGCAGTTCTTC.

This clone was picked up one time. The chain carries TRBV21-1 and TRBJ2-5; TRBD2, the D gene given by the table, was not confirmed from the DNA. TRBV21-1 is listed as a pseudogene. The CDR3 extends over 18 amino acids. CDR3 nucleotide sequence: TGTGCCAGCAGCGAAGAAACTGCGGGACTAGCGAGGGGAGAGACCCAGTACTTC. Protein: CASSEETAGLARGETQYF.

In this sample, this clone turned up once. The rearrangement joins TRBV29-1 to TRBJ2-1; 14 bases fit TRBD2. This CDR3 comprises 16 residues. V was pared by 4 bases and J by 12 bases, with 14 bases of the junction left unmatched. CDR1 is SQVTM and CDR2 is ANQGSEA in the germline V gene. In DNA form, the CDR3 reads TGCAGCGTTGTAGGTTGGACTAGCGGGAGGCTTCGATCGCAGTTCTTC. Its translation is CSVVGWTSGRLRSQFF.

The chain uses TRBV9 and TRBJ2-2, with 8 bases that match TRBD2. Per germline, CDR1 SGDLS and CDR2 YYNGEE. The trim removed 4 bases at V and 7 bases at J, leaving 3 bases unmatched. The CDR3 sequence is 13 residues long. In DNA, the CDR3 is TGTGCCAGCAGCCTTAGCGGGAACGGGGAGCTGTTTTTT. Translated: CASSLSGNGELFF.

V gene TRBV19 combines with J gene TRBJ1-2; D might be TRBD1 (5 bases). V was clipped by 3 bases and J by 2 bases, with 10 bases between them. This CDR3 has 14 residues. CDR1 LNHDA and CDR2 SQIVND come from the germline V gene (reference sequence). CDR3 loop: CASSISPGNYGYTF. The CDR3 nucleotides are TGTGCCAGTAGTATCTCGCCAGGGAACTATGGCTACACCTTC.

The chain is built from TRBV30 and TRBJ1-5; D remains ambiguous. Germline V CDR1 and CDR2: GTSNPN, SVGIG (reference sequence). This CDR3 is 13 amino acids long. Trimming left V 3 bases short and J 0 bases short, with 6 bases between. The CDR3 is CAWSGDSNQPQHF. The CDR3 DNA reads TGTGCCTGGAGCGGGGATAGCAATCAGCCCCAGCATTTT.